The 8 T cell receptor beta chains given below trace back to one sample, sequenced in a study of blood T cell repertoires in COVID-19. Repertoires were generated with immunoSEQ multiplex PCR, while TCRdb's copy carries only in-frame clones and drops some. The sample yields about 110,000 clones, about 90% seen once. Material: peripheral blood. These receptor sequences come from a human donor in a cohort sampled during active COVID-19.

The chain is built from TRBV11-2 and TRBJ2-5; 7 bases are shared with TRBD2. Losses at the gene ends were 5 bases for V and 0 bases for J; bases not matched to a gene: 6. This CDR3 is 15 amino acids long. From germline, CDR1 is SGHAT and CDR2 FQNNGV. The CDR3 loop reads CASSPTGGNQETQYF. The CDR3 nucleotides read TGTGCCAGCAGCCCCACGGGAGGCAACCAAGAGACCCAGTACTTC.

This chain connects TRBV20-1 to TRBJ2-3; TRBD2 matches at 7 bases. This CDR3 has 16 amino acids. The J segment lost 5 bases and the V segment lost 3 bases, leaving 14 bases of the junction unmatched. Germline CDR1 is DFQATT and CDR2 is SNEGSKA (reference sequence). The CDR3 sequence: CSASRLGGESRDTQYF. The CDR3 DNA reads as TGCAGTGCTAGTCGGTTGGGAGGGGAGTCTCGAGATACGCAGTATTTT.

V and J are TRBV7-2 and TRBJ2-1; 7 bases line up with TRBD1. This CDR3 region has 14 residues. Germline values: CDR1 SGHTA, CDR2 FQGNSA. Trimming cost V 4 bases and J 9 bases; bases outside gene matches: 9. The CDR3 spells CASSWGLKGAEQFF. CDR3 in DNA: TGTGCCAGCAGCTGGGGTTTAAAGGGGGCTGAGCAGTTCTTC.

The rearrangement links TRBV5-1 to TRBJ2-5; 10 nucleotides match TRBD2. CDR3 length: 16 residues. V lost 0 bases to trimming and J lost 0 bases; unmatched junction nucleotides: 2. CDR1 and CDR2 (germline): SGHRS, YFSETQ. CDR3 amino acids: CASSLVSGRDQETQYF. Here the CDR3 DNA reads TGCGCCAGCAGCTTGGTAAGCGGGAGGGACCAAGAGACCCAGTACTTC. The whole variable domain, filled in from reference TRBV5-1 and TRBJ2-5, reads KAGVTQTPRYLIKTRGQQVTLSCSPISGHRSVSWYQQTPGQGLQFLFEYFSETQRNKGNFPGRFSGRQFSNSRSEMNVSTLELGDSALYLCASSLVSGRDQETQYFGPGTRLLVL.

The table lists this clone with a count of one. The V call is TRBV7-8, the J call TRBJ1-2; D unresolved. The CDR3 totals 11 residues. Deletions cut 0 bases from V and 14 bases from J, with 10 bases between. Germline V gene lookup returns CDR1 SGHVS and CDR2 FQNEAQ. CDR3 coding DNA: TGTGCCAGCAGCTTAGCAGAGGGTCTAACCTTC. Its translation is CASSLAEGLTF.

The CDR3 protein is CASSLTGLNTEAFF. Here the CDR3 DNA reads TGCGCCAGCAGCTTGACAGGTCTGAACACTGAAGCTTTCTTT. This sequence joins TRBV5-1 and TRBJ1-1; tentative D call: TRBD1 (5 bases). V lost 1 base and J 0 bases, leaving 7 bases between the germline ends. Germline V CDR1 and CDR2: SGHRS, YFSETQ. The CDR3 totals 14 residues.

V gene TRBV18 combines with J gene TRBJ2-7; 9 nucleotides align to TRBD1. Trimming took 4 bases from V and 2 from J; bases not matched to a gene: 9. From germline, CDR1 is KGHSH and CDR2 LQKENI. The CDR3 runs to 16 residues. CDR3 protein: CASSLPGTGIPYEQYF. In DNA, the CDR3 is TGTGCCAGCTCACTACCCGGGACAGGGATCCCCTACGAGCAGTACTTC.

The V gene is TRBV2, the J gene TRBJ2-1; a possible D gene is TRBD1 (6 bases). Per the germline V gene, CDR1 is SNHLY and CDR2 is FYNNEI. The CDR3 extends over 14 amino acids. The V end was cut by 5 bases, the J end by 6 bases, with 14 bases between. The DNA of the CDR3 is TGTGCCAGCAGTACCGGCAGGGGCGGCAATGAGCAGTTCTTC. Residues: CASSTGRGGNEQFF. Full variable domain (missing parts from reference TRBV2 and TRBJ2-1): EPEVTQTPSHQVTQMGQEVILRCVPISNHLYFYWYRQILGQKVEFLVSFYNNEISEKSEIFDDQFSVERPDGSNFTLKIRSTKLEDSAMYFCASSTGRGGNEQFFGPGTRLTVL.